This TCR beta chain was sequenced during a study of a mutant IDH1 vaccine in newly diagnosed glioma (dated by TCRdb to the early 2020s). About the full investigation: Vaccination was initiated 4-6 weeks after radiotherapy alone, or concurrently with temozolomide cycles in the chemotherapy-containing groups. The week-35 safety follow-up took place at visit V12, and the week-47 end of study took place at visit V13. For exploratory analyses, longitudinal TCRB deep sequencing was carried out in about 26 treated patients wherever samples were available. Peripheral blood samples were drawn at six visits, namely V03 (baseline), V05, V07, V10, V12 and V13. Before enrollment, patients had received standard therapy of radiotherapy alone, temozolomide alone, or radiochemotherapy with temozolomide; most received the combination. The roughly 30 treated patients were around 62% male and around 40% female, with a mean age of 40.4 years.

A single count supports this clone. What this receptor recognizes is not known. The input lacks base qualities; no much larger clone sits a single base away. The method behind the library was the immunoSEQ multiplex PCR assay. Rearranged TCR beta chain sequences were amplified using the hsTCRB Kit according to the manufacturer's protocol. Sequencing of TCRB libraries was carried out on an Illumina MiSeq. Per the source publication's procedure: The proprietary platform of the kit vendor was used for demultiplexing, trimming and gene mapping. This is the immuneACCESS table as TCRdb keeps it, with only in-frame sequences that have V and J called. A part of the clones is gone; compared with another copy, unresolved V genes explain less than half, and the rest is unexplained. That table furnishes V, J and clone size, whereas the DNA furnished D and trimming. This sample lists some 48,000 clones; roughly four fifths were detected once. Together, the top ten hold about 12% of the sample.

Results the study describes overall, beyond this receptor: Immune responses induced by the vaccine were seen in 90% to 95% of patients across multiple MHC alleles. Pseudoprogression seemed to be unrelated to changes in the top peripheral T cell clonotypes found by TCRB sequencing. Selection of PBMC samples for TCRB deep sequencing was based on availability. The authors noted that analyses of patient blood samples could not be reproduced because of sample limitations.

From its cysteine to its phenylalanine, the CDR3 spans 14 amino acids. The retained sequence is limited to the CDR3, 42 bases, with the frame set at the first base. Sequences SGHAT (CDR1) and FQNNGV (CDR2) are obtained from the germline V gene. The V end gives up 4 bases and the J end 4 bases, leaving 4 bases in the junction not matched to a gene. The sample's time point, from its label and the paper: week 35, safety follow-up. Every vaccine dose consisted of 300 ug of a 20-mer mutant IDH1 peptide in Montanide, administered subcutaneously together with topical imiquimod. Across visits V03 through V10, patients got a total of eight vaccinations, given in weeks 1, 3, 5, 7, 11, 15, 19 and 23. All donors had newly diagnosed IDH1-mutant astrocytomas of WHO grade 3 or 4 that showed loss of nuclear ATRX. The samples were drawn from NOA16, a multicentre, single-arm, open-label phase I trial in Germany that tested a mutant IDH1 peptide vaccine in humans for the first time. Genomic DNA for TCRB sequencing was extracted from EDTA blood using the DNeasy Blood and Tissue Kit.

This TCR derives from a man aged 35 to 55 with glioma. The sample consisted of PBMCs, taken from a glioma patient whose treatment included an IDH1 peptide vaccine. In this chain, TRBV11-2 is recombined with TRBJ2-5, with 9 bases aligning to TRBD2. The nucleotides read TGTGCCAGCAGCTATCAAGCGGGAGGAGAGACCCAGTACTTC. Its protein product is CASSYQAGGETQYF.